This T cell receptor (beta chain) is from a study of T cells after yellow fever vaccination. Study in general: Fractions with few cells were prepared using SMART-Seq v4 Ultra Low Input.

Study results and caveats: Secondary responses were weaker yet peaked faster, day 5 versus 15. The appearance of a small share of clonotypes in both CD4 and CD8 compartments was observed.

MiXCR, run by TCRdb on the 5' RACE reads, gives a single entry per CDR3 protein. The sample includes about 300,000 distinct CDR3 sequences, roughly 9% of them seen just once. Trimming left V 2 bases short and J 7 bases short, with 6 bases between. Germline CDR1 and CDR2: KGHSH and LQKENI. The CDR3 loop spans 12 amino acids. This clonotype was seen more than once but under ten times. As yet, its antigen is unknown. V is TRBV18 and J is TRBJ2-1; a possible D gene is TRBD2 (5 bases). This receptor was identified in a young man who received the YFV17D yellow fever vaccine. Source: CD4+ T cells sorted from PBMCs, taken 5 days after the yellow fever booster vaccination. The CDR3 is CASSPRENEQFF. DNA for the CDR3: TGTGCCAGCTCACCAAGGGAGAATGAGCAGTTCTTC.